This entry lists 26 T cell receptor beta chains sequenced from one sample in a study of spatial heterogeneity in lung cancer (dated by TCRdb to between 2019 and 2020). The time point label, read with the paper, signifies: sample taken at primary tumor resection. No cognate antigen is known for these TCRs. The investigation overall reported the following: The tumor nonsynonymous mutation count correlated with the number of expanded alpha and beta TCRs within the tumor.

Library preparation employed 5' RACE. Sequencing was carried out with a NextSeq 500. TCRdb's own reprocessing of the public reads used fastp at Q25 and MiXCR and kept productive beta chains. Each entry merges the rows of one CDR3 protein and shows their most common DNA and genes. The sample data list fewer than 3,000 distinct CDR3 sequences, and approximately 4.4% of these were observed just once. The ten largest clonotypes hold 18% of the sample. The starting material was lung tumor tissue, obtained at surgery. The receptors were sampled from a female donor with early-stage non-small cell lung cancer.

By share of the sample, this clonotype is medium-sized. The genes are TRBV7-8 and TRBJ2-7; TRBD1 aligns across 10 bases. The CDR3 length is 15 residues. With V trimmed by 5 bases and J by 2 bases, 6 bases remained unmatched. Germline V gives CDR1 SGHVS, CDR2 FQNEAQ. The CDR3 reads CASSTTGGKTYEQYF. The CDR3 DNA follows: TGTGCCAGCAGCACGACAGGGGGCAAGACCTACGAGCAGTACTTC.

This clonotype is medium-sized. V usage is TRBV20-1 and J usage is TRBJ2-7; 11 positions match TRBD1. The J segment lost 1 base and the V segment lost 5 bases, leaving 4 bases of the junction unmatched. CDR1 is DFQATT and CDR2 is SNEGSKA in the germline V gene (reference sequence). The CDR3 has 14 residues. CDR3 sequence reads: CSAYGQGASYEQYF. DNA for the CDR3: TGCAGTGCTTATGGACAGGGGGCGTCCTACGAGCAGTACTTC.

This clonotype is labeled medium-sized (0.01 to 0.1%). This rearrangement joins TRBV20-1 to TRBJ1-2; D remains ambiguous. In germline, CDR1 is DFQATT, CDR2 SNEGSKA (reference sequence). The CDR3 sequence is 13 residues long. V lost 5 bases, J lost 1 base, and 11 bases lay in between. CDR3 nucleotide sequence: TGCAGTGCTCTCCCAGAAAATAACTATGGCTACACCTTC. Its protein is CSALPENNYGYTF.

This clonotype was counted ten times or more. The V gene is TRBV7-6, the J gene TRBJ2-1; TRBD2 might be the D (5 bases). CDR3 size: 13 residues. Between the trimmed V and J ends, which lost 1 base and 7 bases, there was a span of 8 bases. Germline V gene lookup returns CDR1 SGHVS and CDR2 FNYEAQ. Here the CDR3 reads CASSLGGRNEQFF. In nucleotides, the CDR3 is TGTGCCAGCAGCTTAGGTGGGAGAAATGAGCAGTTCTTC. Filled out from reference TRBV7-6 and TRBJ2-1, the complete variable domain reads GAGVSQSPRYKVTKRGQDVALRCDPISGHVSLYWYRQALGQGPEFLTYFNYEAQQDKSGLPNDRFSAERPEGSISTLTIQRTEQRDSAMYRCASSLGGRNEQFFGPGTRLTVL.

By share of the sample, this clonotype is medium-sized. This chain links TRBV2 with TRBJ1-3, with TRBD1 identical over 12 bases. The CDR3 extends over 15 amino acids. Germline CDR1 SNHLY, CDR2 FYNNEI. The V and J ends lost 7 bases and 2 bases, in that order; junction bases with no gene match: 3. CDR3 sequence (DNA): TGTGCCAGCACCTGGGACAGGGGGCCTGGAAACACCATATATTTT. Its protein is CASTWDRGPGNTIYF. Drawing the rest from reference TRBV2 and TRBJ1-3, the complete variable domain is EPEVTQTPSHQVTQMGQEVILRCVPISNHLYFYWYRQILGQKVEFLVSFYNNEISEKSEIFDDQFSVERPDGSNFTLKIRSTKLEDSAMYFCASTWDRGPGNTIYFGEGSWLTVV.

The chain employs TRBV12-3 or TRBV12-4 and TRBJ2-5, with D perhaps matching TRBD1 or TRBD2 (5 bases each). This CDR3 is 13 amino acids long. Trimming took off 3 bases at V and 6 bases at J, with 11 bases between the two ends. The chain's CDR3 is CASSFGREQTQYF. CDR3 coding DNA: TGTGCCAGCAGTTTCGGCAGGGAGCAGACCCAGTACTTC.

This clonotype is large within its sample. The V gene is TRBV29-1, the J gene TRBJ2-7; D is perhaps TRBD1 (7 bases). Trimming removed 2 bases from V and 3 bases from J, with 17 bases in between. The CDR3 spans 15 residues. The germline V gene has CDR1 SQVTM and CDR2 ANQGSEA. CDR3 nucleotide sequence: TGCAGCGTTGAAAGGACAGGCGGAGGGGTCTACGAGCAGTACTTC. This gives the protein CSVERTGGGVYEQYF.

By sample share, this clonotype is medium-sized. The genes are TRBV7-2 and TRBJ1-6, with 7 bases matching TRBD1. Germline V lookup: CDR1 SGHTA, CDR2 FQGNSA. Unmatched junction bases numbered 10, after V lost 4 bases and J lost 7 bases. CDR3 length equals 16 residues. In DNA form, the CDR3 reads TGTGCCAGCAGCTCCTCTCCGGGACAGCCCAATTCACCCCTCCACTTT. Its translation is CASSSSPGQPNSPLHF.

The chain joins TRBV11-2 to TRBJ1-1, with D perhaps matching TRBD1 (6 bases). Germline CDR1 is SGHAT and CDR2 is FQNNGV. The CDR3 length is 15 residues. This chain's CDR3 is CARRDEQGWNTEAFF. The CDR3 DNA reads as TGTGCAAGAAGAGACGAACAGGGTTGGAACACTGAAGCTTTCTTT.

Judged by abundance, this clonotype is medium-sized (0.01 to 0.1%). This chain links TRBV5-1 with TRBJ2-7, with D hard to call. Germline loops: CDR1 SGHRS, CDR2 YFSETQ. V lost 0 bases, J lost 4 bases, and 11 bases lay in between. There are 14 residues in the CDR3. CDR3 DNA: TGCGCCAGCAGCTTGGCCCCCACCGGATACGAGCAGTACTTC. Translation gives CASSLAPTGYEQYF.

By proportion, this clonotype is medium-sized. V and J are TRBV12-3 or TRBV12-4 and TRBJ2-3; no clear D gene. This CDR3 contains 14 residues. The V gene lost 4 bases and the J gene lost 2 bases, with 10 bases spanning the gap. CDR3 nucleotides: TGTGCCAGCAGTTGGCAGACAATCACAGATACGCAGTATTTT. Protein sequence: CASSWQTITDTQYF.

This clonotype is termed medium-sized (0.01 to 0.1%). This chain links TRBV12-3 or TRBV12-4 with TRBJ1-1, with no clear D. Deletions cut 3 bases from V and 9 bases from J, with 11 bases between. This CDR3 has 12 residues. The DNA of the CDR3 is TGTGCCAGCAGTTTCGGGCTTAGGAAAGCTTTCTTT. Protein sequence: CASSFGLRKAFF.

By sample share, this clonotype is medium-sized. The chain is built from TRBV20-1 and TRBJ2-5, with 9 bases aligning to TRBD2. V was pared by 0 bases and J by 4 bases, with 12 bases of the junction left unmatched. Germline V gene sequence: CDR1 DFQATT, CDR2 SNEGSKA (reference sequence). This CDR3 contains 17 residues. CDR3 loop: CSARDFRAGGARETQYF. CDR3 in DNA: TGCAGTGCTAGAGATTTTCGGGCGGGGGGGGCCCGAGAGACCCAGTACTTC.

This clonotype is classed as medium-sized (0.01 to 0.1%). The rearrangement links TRBV4-1 to TRBJ2-1; 7 nucleotides line up with TRBD1. Germline lookup yields CDR1 MGHRA and CDR2 YSYEKL. Unmatched junction bases numbered 16, after V lost 4 bases and J lost 4 bases. CDR3 length: 18 residues. CDR3 sequence reads: CASSPPPGQLRGYNEQFF. The CDR3 DNA follows: TGCGCCAGCAGCCCCCCCCCGGGACAGCTCAGAGGTTACAATGAGCAGTTCTTC.

This clonotype was seen at least ten times. J is TRBJ2-5 and V is TRBV7-8; 7 bases map to TRBD2. CDR3 length: 15 amino acids. Germline V gives CDR1 SGHVS, CDR2 FQNEAQ. V dropped 5 bases and J dropped 4; count of bases not matched to a gene: 10. CDR3 residues: CASSQRGSNPETQYF. The CDR3 bases are TGTGCCAGCAGCCAGCGGGGAAGCAATCCAGAGACCCAGTACTTC. The complete variable domain, with remaining parts taken from reference TRBV7-8 and TRBJ2-5, reads GAGVSQSPRYKVAKRGQDVALRCDPISGHVSLFWYQQALGQGPEFLTYFQNEAQLDKSGLPSDRFFAERPEGSVSTLKIQRTQQEDSAVYLCASSQRGSNPETQYFGPGTRLLVL.

Within the sample, this clonotype is medium-sized (0.01 to 0.1%). The chain joins TRBV12-3 or TRBV12-4 to TRBJ1-2; no clear D. The CDR3 is 14 residues long. Trimming shortened V by 7 bases and J by 4 bases, and 16 bases separated the two germline ends. The CDR3 here is CASTLVGGSYGYTF. The CDR3 DNA reads as TGTGCCAGCACCCTTGTTGGAGGGTCCTATGGCTACACCTTC.

This clonotype is categorized as medium-sized. The chain employs TRBV7-8 and TRBJ2-1; a possible D gene is TRBD1 (5 bases). Between the trimmed V and J ends, which lost 1 base and 5 bases, there was a span of 6 bases. The germline V gene has CDR1 SGHVS and CDR2 FQNEAQ. This CDR3 region has 13 residues. This CDR3 reads CASSLGQHNEQFF. CDR3 bases: TGTGCCAGCAGCTTAGGACAGCACAATGAGCAGTTCTTC.

This clonotype was seen repeatedly, ten times or more. V and J are TRBV21-1 and TRBJ2-4; the table's D call, TRBD2, was not checked against the DNA. TRBV21-1 has pseudogene status. There are 22 residues in the CDR3. DNA for the CDR3: TGTGCCAGCAGCAAAGAGGCCCCGAGGAGCGGGGAGGGGCCTTCGGCCAAAAACATTCAGTACTTC. Protein sequence: CASSKEAPRSGEGPSAKNIQYF.

In its sample, this clonotype is medium-sized. The chain recombines TRBV11-2 with TRBJ2-5; tentative D call: TRBD2 (7 bases). The CDR3 loop spans 15 amino acids. Germline CDR1 reads SGHAT; CDR2 reads FQNNGV. V lost 1 base to trimming and J lost 4 bases, with 13 bases between them. The CDR3 coding sequence is TGTGCCAGCAGCTTAGCGGGGGGACAAGTAGAGACCCAGTACTTC. Its translation: CASSLAGGQVETQYF.

By share, this clonotype ranks as medium-sized. V usage is TRBV29-1 and J usage is TRBJ2-2; TRBD1 or TRBD2 may be the D gene (6 bases each). V gave up 6 bases and J gave up 9 bases, with 17 bases separating them. This CDR3 spans 13 amino acids. CDR1 SQVTM and CDR2 ANQGSEA come from the germline V gene. The chain's CDR3 is CSVVVSGARELFF. The CDR3 nucleotides read TGCAGCGTCGTCGTTTCGGGGGCCCGGGAGCTGTTTTTT.

By sample fraction, this clonotype is medium-sized. The chain uses TRBV6-1 and TRBJ1-4; perhaps TRBD1 as D (5 bases). The CDR3 length is 19 residues. Looked up from germline, CDR1 is MNHNS and CDR2 is SASEGT. Trimming stripped 7 bases from V and 0 bases from J, with 24 bases between. CDR3 DNA sequence: TGTGCCAGCACCGGAGGGGACCCGTATTCCCGAACAACTAATGAAAAACTGTTTTTT. Protein product: CASTGGDPYSRTTNEKLFF.

Concerning this clonotype: A much larger clone lies a single base off, so this may be a read error. The chain recombines TRBV7-9 with TRBJ1-4, with 7 bases matching TRBD1. Losses at the gene ends were 3 bases for V and 0 bases for J; bases not matched to a gene: 4. Germline V lookup: CDR1 SEHNR, CDR2 FQNEAQ (reference sequence). The CDR3 covers 16 residues. The DNA for the CDR3 is TGTGCCAGCAGCTTGGGACAGAGTGCAACTAATGAAAAACTGTTTTTT. Its protein product is CASSLGQSATNEKLFF.

This clonotype is categorized as large (0.1 to 1%). The chain joins TRBV2 to TRBJ2-6; D is undetermined. The V gene's germline CDR1 is SNHLY and CDR2 FYNNEI. V shed 8 bases and J shed 4 bases, with 15 bases lying between them. CDR3 size: 15 residues. The CDR3 bases are TGTGCCAGCGTGAGTGCCCCTTACGGGGCCAACGTCCTGACTTTC. It is translated as CASVSAPYGANVLTF.

This clonotype is labeled medium-sized. This chain links TRBV5-1 with TRBJ2-5; no reliable D call. In germline, CDR1 is SGHRS, CDR2 YFSETQ. CDR3 length: 14 residues. V was shortened by 6 bases and J by 5 bases, with 17 bases between the two germline ends. This CDR3 reads CASTPNPSPETQYF. CDR3 DNA: TGCGCCAGCACTCCCAACCCCAGTCCGGAGACCCAGTACTTC.

This clonotype is termed medium-sized. V gene TRBV4-1 combines with J gene TRBJ1-5; 8 bases align to TRBD1. CDR1 MGHRA and CDR2 YSYEKL come from the germline V gene. Germline trimming cut 3 bases from V and 6 bases from J; bases unmatched to any gene: 7. CDR3 size: 15 residues. In DNA, the CDR3 is TGCGCCAGCAGCCAGACAGGGGCAGGACCTCAGCCCCAGCATTTT. Its translation is CASSQTGAGPQPQHF.

By sample fraction, this clonotype is medium-sized. This chain joins TRBV10-3 and TRBJ2-3; D unresolved. CDR1 and CDR2 from the germline V gene are ENHRY and SYGVKD. This CDR3 is built from 14 residues. V was cut by 2 bases and J by 5 bases, with 11 bases left in between. The CDR3 DNA reads TGTGCCATCAGTGAGGTTGGGGTGGGAGATACGCAGTATTTT. It translates to CAISEVGVGDTQYF.